The T cell receptor beta chain described here comes from a study of cytomegalovirus exposure and HLA in healthy donors. Regarding this clone: Its antigen is not identified.

This PCR relied on a set of 60 Vbeta primers and 13 Jbeta primers. Sequenced by immunoSEQ multiplex PCR; TCRdb stores in-frame clones only, minus some. The sample consists of around 170,000 clones, 82% of them appearing once. CDR1 is SNHLY and CDR2 is FYNNEI in the germline V gene. This CDR3 region has 16 residues. The V and J ends lost 5 bases and 0 bases respectively, with 11 bases between them. Among the donors, all were healthy bone marrow donors. Overall study results and limits: Accurate predictions that matched the HLA-A and HLA-B alleles of most subjects were reportedly made from TCR beta sequences. Many donors shared some public TCRs, even though most TCR sequences were rare.

Sequenced: PBMCs. The chain combines TRBV2 with TRBJ1-6; D is unclear. The TCR originated in a middle-aged man in good health and CMV-seronegative. The CDR3 loop is CASSPRRSSYNSPLHF. The CDR3 nucleotides read TGTGCCAGCAGTCCTAGACGAAGCTCCTATAATTCACCCCTCCACTTT.